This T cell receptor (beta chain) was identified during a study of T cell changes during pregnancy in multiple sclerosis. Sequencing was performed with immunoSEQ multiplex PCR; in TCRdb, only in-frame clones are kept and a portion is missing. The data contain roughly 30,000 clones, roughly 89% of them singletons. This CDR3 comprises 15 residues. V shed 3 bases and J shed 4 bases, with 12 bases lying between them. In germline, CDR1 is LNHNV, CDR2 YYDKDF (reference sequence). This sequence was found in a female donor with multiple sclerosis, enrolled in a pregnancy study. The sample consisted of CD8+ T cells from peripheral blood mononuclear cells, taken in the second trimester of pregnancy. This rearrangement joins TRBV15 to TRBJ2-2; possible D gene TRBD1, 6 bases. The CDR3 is CATSRAGQSTGELFF. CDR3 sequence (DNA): TGTGCCACCAGCAGGGCAGGACAGAGCACCGGGGAGCTGTTTTTT.